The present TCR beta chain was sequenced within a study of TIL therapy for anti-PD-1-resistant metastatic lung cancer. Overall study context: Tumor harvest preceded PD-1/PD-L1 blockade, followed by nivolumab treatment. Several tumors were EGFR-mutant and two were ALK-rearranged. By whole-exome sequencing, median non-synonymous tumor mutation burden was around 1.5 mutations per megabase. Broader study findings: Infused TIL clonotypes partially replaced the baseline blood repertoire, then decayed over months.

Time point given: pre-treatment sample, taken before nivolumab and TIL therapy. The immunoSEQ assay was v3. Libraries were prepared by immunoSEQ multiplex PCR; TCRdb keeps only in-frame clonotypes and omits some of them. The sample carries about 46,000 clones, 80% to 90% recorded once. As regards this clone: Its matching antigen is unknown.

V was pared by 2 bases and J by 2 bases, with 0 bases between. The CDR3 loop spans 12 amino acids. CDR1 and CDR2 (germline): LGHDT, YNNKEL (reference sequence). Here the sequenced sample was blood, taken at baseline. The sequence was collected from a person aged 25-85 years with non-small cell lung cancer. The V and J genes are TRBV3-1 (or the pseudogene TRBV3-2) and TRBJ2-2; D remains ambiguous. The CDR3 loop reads CASSQNTGELFF. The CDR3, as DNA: TGTGCCAGCAGCCAAAACACCGGGGAGCTGTTTTTT.